The rows below give T cell receptor beta chains drawn from one sample of a study of T cells after somatic rescue of genetic block. Sequenced by immunoSEQ multiplex PCR; TCRdb stores in-frame clones only, minus some. The sample consists of 88,000 or so clones, around 90% of them appearing once. The sequencing input was peripheral blood mononuclear cells (PBMCs). Source of these receptors: a woman between 18 and 29 years old. Each CDR3 is given with its conserved first and last residue. D genes are given only for firm matches.

CDR3aa: CASSWGTGKYTEAFF
d_gene: TRBD1
v_gene: TRBV5-1

CDR3aa: CASSQDLSGQGNYGYTF
d_gene: .
v_gene: TRBV4-1

CDR3aa: CASSRGPPSAQETQYF
d_gene: .
v_gene: TRBV4-3

CDR3aa: CAWSAALAGGGDTQYF
d_gene: TRBD2
v_gene: TRBV30

CDR3aa: CASSFPGSEAFF
d_gene: .
v_gene: TRBV5-1

CDR3aa: CASSLAPRELFF
d_gene: .
v_gene: TRBV11-3

CDR3aa: CASSHRPRGGRSGEQYF
d_gene: TRBD2
v_gene: TRBV4-2

CDR3aa: CASSQDRVYGYTF
d_gene: .
v_gene: TRBV4-1

CDR3aa: CASSDSESGELFF
d_gene: .
v_gene: TRBV6-4

CDR3aa: CATSGLAGAGEQYF
d_gene: TRBD2
v_gene: TRBV5-6

CDR3aa: CASSMSSGRKGANVLTF
d_gene: .
v_gene: TRBV19

CDR3aa: CASSPSGGNTGELFF
d_gene: TRBD2
v_gene: TRBV14

CDR3aa: CASSATGNQPQHF
d_gene: .
v_gene: TRBV6-7

CDR3aa: CAWKQGSLNTEAFF
d_gene: TRBD1
v_gene: TRBV30

CDR3aa: CASSPPSGNDNEQFF
d_gene: TRBD2
v_gene: TRBV4-1

CDR3aa: CASSERSSYGYTF
d_gene: .
v_gene: TRBV6-1

CDR3aa: CASSEGPRDTEAFF
d_gene: .
v_gene: TRBV5-1

CDR3aa: CASSIGSGWNNEQFF
d_gene: .
v_gene: TRBV6-6

CDR3aa: CASSQGLADYNEQFF
d_gene: TRBD2
v_gene: TRBV4-1

CDR3aa: CAISETPTGSTNEKLFF
d_gene: .
v_gene: TRBV10-3

CDR3aa: CASLGGARGVTF
d_gene: .
v_gene: TRBV28

CDR3aa: CASSPQDTKSDTQYF
d_gene: .
v_gene: TRBV7-9